The 14 T cell receptor beta chains below all came from one sample that was sequenced in a study of T-cell reconstitution after alpha-beta-depleted transplantation in children. The TCRbeta library was prepared with unique molecular identifiers. TCRdb redid the calling of the PCR reads with MiXCR, one entry per CDR3 protein. The sample holds 250,000 to 350,000 distinct CDR3 sequences, around 25% seen once. Source: PBMCs, mostly from graft donor cells, taken 180 days after TCRalphabeta/CD19-depleted stem cell transplant. All receptors derive from a male patient between 10 and 17 years old who had a stem cell transplant for acute lymphoblastic leukemia, so the T cells may come from the graft donor.

The V and J genes are TRBV18 and TRBJ2-7, with 14 bases matching TRBD2. Germline CDR1 reads KGHSH; CDR2 reads LQKENI. The CDR3 is 16 residues long. J lost 7 bases, V lost 4 bases, and 9 bases had no gene match. The CDR3 DNA follows: TGTGCCAGCTCACTAACCCCGGGACTAGCGGGAGAGGAGCAGTACTTC. Translating gives CASSLTPGLAGEEQYF.

The gene calls are TRBV24-1 and TRBJ2-1; no reliable D call. Trimming left V 5 bases short and J 7 bases short, with 5 bases between. CDR3 length: 11 amino acids. Germline lookup yields CDR1 KGHDR and CDR2 SFDVKD. The CDR3 coding sequence is TGTGCCACCAGTGCGGGTAATGAGCAGTTCTTC. It is translated as CATSAGNEQFF.

CDR3 coding DNA: TGTGCCAGCAAAGGGACTTTCTACAATGAGCAGTTCTTC. Translating it yields CASKGTFYNEQFF. V and J are TRBV2 and TRBJ2-1; D possibly corresponds to TRBD2 (6 bases). This CDR3 region has 13 residues. V shed 7 bases and J shed 3 bases, with 10 bases lying between them. Germline assignment: CDR1 SNHLY and CDR2 FYNNEI.

The CDR3 DNA sequence: TGTGCCAGCAGCTTGGACGCCGGGACTAGGAGCACAGATACGCAGTATTTT. Translated: CASSLDAGTRSTDTQYF. The chain employs TRBV5-6 and TRBJ2-3, with 8 bases aligning to TRBD2. The ends lost 0 bases at V and 0 bases at J; junction bases unmatched: 6. Per the germline V gene, CDR1 is SGHDT and CDR2 is YYEEEE. The CDR3 runs to 17 residues.

This clonotype was observed a few times. V usage is TRBV5-1 and J usage is TRBJ2-7; 12 nucleotides match TRBD2. Germline V gives CDR1 SGHRS, CDR2 YFSETQ. V dropped 4 bases and J dropped 0; count of bases not matched to a gene: 8. This CDR3 has 17 residues. The CDR3 is CASSPGLAGLRSYEQYF. The CDR3 nucleotides read TGCGCCAGCAGCCCCGGACTAGCGGGACTCCGCTCCTACGAGCAGTACTTC.

V usage is TRBV7-3 and J usage is TRBJ2-5; the D gene is possibly TRBD1 (6 bases). The CDR3 loop spans 14 amino acids. Germline CDR1 is SGHTA and CDR2 is FQGTGA. Trimming left V 5 bases short and J 4 bases short, with 14 bases between. CDR3 region: CASSPMTGLETQYF. The DNA of the CDR3 is TGTGCCAGCAGCCCCATGACAGGTTTAGAGACCCAGTACTTC.

This chain joins TRBV29-1 and TRBJ2-5; D assignment may be TRBD1 or TRBD2 (5 bases each). The germline V gene has CDR1 SQVTM and CDR2 ANQGSEA. CDR3 length equals 11 residues. V dropped 3 bases and J dropped 5 bases, with 7 bases sitting between them. CDR3 in amino acids: CSVEWGETQYF. In DNA form, the CDR3 reads TGCAGCGTTGAGTGGGGGGAGACCCAGTACTTC.

This clonotype has more than one count but fewer than ten. V gene TRBV6-1 combines with J gene TRBJ1-6; TRBD1 might be the D (5 bases). This CDR3 has 15 residues. The germline gives CDR1 MNHNS, CDR2 SASEGT. The V end lost 2 bases, the J end lost 4 bases, and 9 bases lay between the germline ends. In DNA, the CDR3 is TGTGCCAGCAGTGAATCGGCAGGGTATAATTCACCCCTCCACTTT. Translated, it gives CASSESAGYNSPLHF.

The chain is built from TRBV4-1 and TRBJ2-7, with 7 positions matching TRBD2. V was clipped by 1 base and J by 3 bases; unmatched bases: 6. Germline V gives CDR1 MGHRA, CDR2 YSYEKL. The CDR3 spans 15 residues. In DNA, the CDR3 is TGCGCCAGCAGCCAAGGGTCGGGAGGAGGCTACGAGCAGTACTTC. Protein product: CASSQGSGGGYEQYF.

The V gene is TRBV7-3, the J gene TRBJ2-3, with unresolved D. Germline CDR1 reads SGHTA; CDR2 reads FQGTGA. The CDR3 consists of 14 residues. V was trimmed by 5 bases and J by 1 base, leaving 10 bases between them. The CDR3 is CASSQTTRTDTQYF. The CDR3 nucleotides read TGTGCCAGCAGCCAAACTACCCGCACAGATACGCAGTATTTT.

V gene TRBV10-2 combines with J gene TRBJ1-3; tentative D call: TRBD1 (6 bases). CDR1 WSHSY and CDR2 SAAADI come from the germline V gene. The CDR3 is 16 residues long. V was cut by 4 bases and J by 2 bases, with 15 bases left in between. The CDR3 region has the DNA TGCGCCAGCAGTGCGGGACATCAATCGGCTGGAAACACCATATATTTT. Amino acid sequence: CASSAGHQSAGNTIYF.

This clonotype has more than one count but fewer than ten. The chain carries TRBV29-1 and TRBJ2-1; TRBD2 agrees at 11 bases. The CDR3 spans 15 residues. Germline V gene lookup returns CDR1 SQVTM and CDR2 ANQGSEA. Trimming removed 7 bases from V and 3 bases from J; junction bases left unmatched: 8. Here the CDR3 DNA reads TGCAGCGCAAGCCTAGCGGGAGGTCTCTACAATGAGCAGTTCTTC. Its translation is CSASLAGGLYNEQFF.

In its sample, this clonotype was seen a few times. V is TRBV12-3 or TRBV12-4 and J is TRBJ2-5; no clear D. Trimming stripped 3 bases from V and 5 bases from J, with 16 bases between. The CDR3 extends over 15 amino acids. CDR3 bases: TGTGCCAGCAGTTTCCCTGGGCCTGCGTGGGAGACCCAGTACTTC. Amino acids: CASSFPGPAWETQYF.

The rearrangement joins TRBV11-2 to TRBJ2-3; D is tentatively TRBD1 or TRBD2 (5 bases each). Germline CDR1 and CDR2: SGHAT and FQNNGV. V dropped 3 bases and J dropped 5 bases, with 9 bases sitting between them. The CDR3 loop spans 13 amino acids. CDR3 in amino acids: CASSFSGGDTQYF. In nucleotides, the CDR3 is TGTGCCAGCAGCTTCTCTGGGGGAGATACGCAGTATTTT.